These 15 T cell receptor beta chains share one sample of origin, sequenced in a study of T-cell memory formation after mild COVID-19. TCRdb reprocessed the 5' RACE reads via MiXCR and lists one record per CDR3 protein. Among 300,000 to 350,000 distinct CDR3 sequences, roughly an eighth were seen once, and the ten largest hold 21%. Sequenced input: PBMCs or a T cell subset sorted from them (not recorded which). The receptors here all came from a man younger than 35 who had mild COVID-19 (a few samples of this study predate the infection). Cell type and time point are not known.

The V call is TRBV4-1, the J call TRBJ2-2, with a possible D match to TRBD2 (5 bases). Trimming shortened V by 2 bases and J by 2 bases, and 18 bases separated the two germline ends. This CDR3 has 18 residues. CDR1 is MGHRA and CDR2 is YSYEKL in the germline V gene. The CDR3 DNA reads TGCGCCAGCAGCCAATATTCAACCGGTGGACTTAACACCGGGGAGCTGTTTTTT. Translated: CASSQYSTGGLNTGELFF.

This clonotype was seen only a few times. V and J are TRBV7-9 and TRBJ2-7, with a weak D call TRBD1 (5 bases). From germline, CDR1 is SEHNR and CDR2 FQNEAQ (reference sequence). Trimming took 1 base from V and 3 from J, leaving 13 bases between them. CDR3 size: 15 residues. The CDR3 coding sequence is TGTGCCAGCAGCTTAGGACGGAAAGGGGACTACGAGCAGTACGTC. Translating it yields CASSLGRKGDYEQYV.

The chain combines TRBV7-9 with TRBJ1-5; D unresolved. Germline loops: CDR1 SEHNR, CDR2 FQNEAQ (reference sequence). V shed 5 bases and J shed 0 bases, with 8 bases lying between them. This CDR3 contains 14 residues. CDR3 in DNA: TGTGCCAGCAGCGTGGACCTTAGCAATCAGCCCCAGCATTTT. This gives the protein CASSVDLSNQPQHF.

This rearrangement joins TRBV6-5 to TRBJ2-2; 10 bases map to TRBD1. V was pared by 2 bases and J by 9 bases, with 12 bases of the junction left unmatched. The CDR3 sequence is 17 residues long. Germline CDR1 MNHEY, CDR2 SVGAGI. The CDR3 DNA follows: TGTGCCAGCAGTTACGCCCCCGGGAGACAGGGGGCCCGGGAGCTGTTTTTT. Its translation is CASSYAPGRQGARELFF.

V is TRBV6-2 or TRBV6-3 and J is TRBJ1-5, with a tentative D call TRBD1 (5 bases). V dropped 5 bases and J dropped 1 base, with 9 bases sitting between them. This CDR3 is 14 amino acids long. Germline CDR1 and CDR2: MNHEY and SVGEGT. The CDR3 region is CASSRWDSNQPQHF. DNA for the CDR3: TGTGCCAGCAGTCGCTGGGACAGCAATCAGCCCCAGCATTTT.

This clonotype was counted between two and nine times. The CDR3: CASRLTSLEELFF. CDR3 DNA sequence: TGCGCCAGCAGGTTAACCTCGCTCGAGGAGCTGTTTTTT. V is TRBV5-1 and J is TRBJ2-2; D remains ambiguous. Between the trimmed V and J ends, which lost 5 bases and 10 bases, there was a span of 15 bases. Per the germline V gene, CDR1 is SGHRS and CDR2 is YFSETQ. There are 13 residues in the CDR3. The full variable domain, completed using reference TRBV5-1 and TRBJ2-2, is KAGVTQTPRYLIKTRGQQVTLSCSPISGHRSVSWYQQTPGQGLQFLFEYFSETQRNKGNFPGRFSGRQFSNSRSEMNVSTLELGDSALYLCASRLTSLEELFFGEGSRLTVL.

The table lists this clonotype with a few counts. The chain links TRBV5-6 to TRBJ1-4; D gene ambiguous. The ends were cut back, 4 bases at V and 7 bases at J, with 17 bases in the middle. The CDR3 sequence is 15 residues long. Germline V gene sequence: CDR1 SGHDT, CDR2 YYEEEE. The CDR3 loop reads CASSLTDQRGEKLFF. The CDR3 DNA reads TGTGCCAGCAGCCTCACGGACCAACGGGGTGAAAAACTGTTTTTT.

This clonotype was counted a few times. This rearrangement joins TRBV6-5 to TRBJ2-5, with D possibly called TRBD1 or TRBD2 (5 bases each). V was cut by 4 bases and J by 5 bases, with 11 bases left in between. CDR1 and CDR2 from the germline V gene are MNHEY and SVGAGI. The CDR3 extends over 13 amino acids. CDR3 bases: TGTGCCAGCAGTTCCCCGGGGCTGGAGACCCAGTACTTC. Translated: CASSSPGLETQYF.

This clonotype showed up just a few times. The chain joins TRBV12-3 or TRBV12-4 to TRBJ2-1, with D possibly matching TRBD1 (6 bases). Trimming cost V 4 bases and J 3 bases, with 13 bases left between them. This CDR3 region has 15 residues. DNA of the CDR3: TGTGCCAGCAGTTCCGACAGGAACAGCTACAATGAGCAGTTCTTC. This encodes CASSSDRNSYNEQFF.

The chain combines TRBV9 with TRBJ2-2; D gene ambiguous. Deletions cut 0 bases from V and 8 bases from J, with 8 bases between. CDR3 size: 13 residues. The germline CDR1 and CDR2 sequences are SGDLS and YYNGEE. CDR3 protein: CASSVGQIGELFF. The DNA of the CDR3 is TGTGCCAGCAGCGTAGGCCAAATAGGGGAGCTGTTTTTT.

The chain carries TRBV5-1 and TRBJ2-1, with 12 bases identical to TRBD2. Germline values: CDR1 SGHRS, CDR2 YFSETQ. The CDR3 covers 15 residues. J lost 7 bases, V lost 2 bases, and 4 bases had no gene match. The CDR3 sequence: CASSFLAGGKNEQFF. The DNA for the CDR3 is TGCGCCAGCAGCTTTCTAGCGGGGGGGAAGAATGAGCAGTTCTTC.

The V gene is TRBV20-1, the J gene TRBJ1-2; 7 bases are a match to TRBD1. In germline, CDR1 is DFQATT, CDR2 SNEGSKA (reference sequence). CDR3 size: 13 residues. V shed 3 bases, J shed 4 bases, and the junction held 5 bases outside the gene matches. This CDR3 reads CSASETGLYGYTF. CDR3 nucleotides: TGCAGTGCTAGCGAGACAGGGCTCTATGGCTACACCTTC.

This clonotype was picked up many times. The chain recombines TRBV7-2 with TRBJ2-2, with 8 nucleotides matching TRBD1. Germline V CDR1 and CDR2: SGHTA, FQGNSA. Losses at the gene ends were 4 bases for V and 8 bases for J; bases not matched to a gene: 9. The CDR3 consists of 15 residues. The CDR3 sequence is CASSSRTGRAGELFF. CDR3 bases: TGTGCCAGCAGCTCCAGGACAGGGAGAGCTGGGGAGCTGTTTTTT.

This clonotype came up a few times. This chain uses TRBV12-3 or TRBV12-4 with TRBJ2-6; the match to TRBD2 covers 8 bases. V shed 6 bases, J shed 0 bases, and the junction held 16 bases outside the gene matches. There are 20 residues in the CDR3. CDR3 sequence (DNA): TGTGCCAGCAGCTTCACCGCCAGAAGCGGGGGCCGCTCTGGGGCCAACGTCCTGACTTTC. This encodes CASSFTARSGGRSGANVLTF.

This clonotype has just a few counts. V is TRBV12-3 or TRBV12-4 and J is TRBJ2-6, with D uncertain. Trimming stripped 3 bases from V and 0 bases from J, with 6 bases between. The CDR3 is 15 amino acids. The CDR3 region is CASSLWFSGANVLTF. Written as DNA, the CDR3 is TGTGCCAGCAGTTTGTGGTTCTCTGGGGCCAACGTCCTGACTTTC.